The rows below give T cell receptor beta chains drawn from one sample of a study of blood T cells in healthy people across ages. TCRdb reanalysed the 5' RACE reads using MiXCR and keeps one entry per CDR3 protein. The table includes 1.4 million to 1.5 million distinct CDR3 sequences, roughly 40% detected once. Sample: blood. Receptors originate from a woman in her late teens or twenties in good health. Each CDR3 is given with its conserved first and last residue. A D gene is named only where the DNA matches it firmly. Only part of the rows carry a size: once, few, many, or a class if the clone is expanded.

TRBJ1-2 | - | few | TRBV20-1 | TGCAGTGCTAGAGATCGGCAGGGCCTTTGGGGAGGCTACACCTTC | CSARDRQGLWGGYTF
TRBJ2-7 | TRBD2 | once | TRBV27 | TGTGCCAGCAGTCCTGGACTAGCGGACAGGGTCGAGCAGTACTTC | CASSPGLADRVEQYF
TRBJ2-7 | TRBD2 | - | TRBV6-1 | TGTGCCAGCAGTGAACAGTCTAGCGGAGCCTACGAGCAGTACTTC | CASSEQSSGAYEQYF
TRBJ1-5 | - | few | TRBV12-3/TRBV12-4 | TGTGCCAGCAGTCCACGAATACAGGGTAGCAATCAGCCCCAGCATTTT | CASSPRIQGSNQPQHF
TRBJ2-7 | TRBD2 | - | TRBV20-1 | TGCAGTGCTAGAGATTGGGCGGGGGGATACGAGCAGTACTTC | CSARDWAGGYEQYF
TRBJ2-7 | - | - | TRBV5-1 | TGCGCCAGCAGCGTGGCCGGGACTCACGGGCAGTACTTC | CASSVAGTHGQYF
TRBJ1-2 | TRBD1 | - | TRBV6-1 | TGTGCCAGCAGTGAAAGGACCACGACAGGGGAGAAGGGCTACACCTTC | CASSERTTTGEKGYTF
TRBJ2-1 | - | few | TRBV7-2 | TGTGCCAGCAGCTTCCTCGGGGGCGGGAGCTCCTACAATGAGCAGTTCTTC | CASSFLGGGSSYNEQFF
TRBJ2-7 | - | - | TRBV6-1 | TGTGCCAGCAGTGAAGGTCCGGGGAAATCCTACGAGCAGTACTTC | CASSEGPGKSYEQYF
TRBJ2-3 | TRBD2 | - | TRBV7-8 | TGTGCCAGCAGCCCCGGCTTGGCGGGGGGTTACACAGATACGCAGTATTTT | CASSPGLAGGYTDTQYF
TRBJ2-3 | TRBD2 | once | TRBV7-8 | TGTGCCAGCAGCTTAGCCTCTAGCGGGGGGTGGACAGATACGCAGTATTTT | CASSLASSGGWTDTQYF
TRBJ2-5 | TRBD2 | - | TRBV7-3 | TGTGCCAGCAGCTTACTAGCGGGGGGTAACCAGTACTTC | CASSLLAGGNQYF
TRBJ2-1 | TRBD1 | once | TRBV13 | TGTGCCAGCAGTCCCCCCCGGGACAGGGGGCGGGATGAGCAGTTCTTC | CASSPPRDRGRDEQFF
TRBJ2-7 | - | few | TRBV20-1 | TGCAGTGCCGTTCGGGACACTAGCTCCTACGAGCAGTACTTC | CSAVRDTSSYEQYF
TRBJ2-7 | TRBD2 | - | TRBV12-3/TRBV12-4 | TGTGCCAGCAGTTTCGGGACTAGCGGGAACTCCTACGAGCAGTACTTC | CASSFGTSGNSYEQYF
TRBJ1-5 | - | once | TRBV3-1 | TGTGCCAGCAGCCAGGTGTCGGGGCCCCAGCATTTT | CASSQVSGPQHF
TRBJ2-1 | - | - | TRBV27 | TGTGCCAGCAGGGCCCTAGGGTTCGACAATGAGCAGTTCTTC | CASRALGFDNEQFF
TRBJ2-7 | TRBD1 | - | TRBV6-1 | TGTGCCAGCAGTGAAAGGTGGGGACAGGCCTTCTACGAGCAGTACTTC | CASSERWGQAFYEQYF
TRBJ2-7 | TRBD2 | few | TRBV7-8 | TGTGCCAGCAGCCCCCTACTAGCGACCAACGAGCAGTACTTC | CASSPLLATNEQYF
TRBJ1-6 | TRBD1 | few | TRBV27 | TGTGCCAGCAGTGACGGGACAGCTCTTGCTTCACCCCTCCACTTT | CASSDGTALASPLHF
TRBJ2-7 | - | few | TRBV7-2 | TGTGCCAGCAGCTTATTGGCAGGGCATAGCTCCTACGAGCAGTACTTC | CASSLLAGHSSYEQYF
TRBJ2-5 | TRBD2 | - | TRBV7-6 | TGTGCCAGCAGCTTAGGTAGCGGGGGGTTCCAAGAGACCCAGTACTTC | CASSLGSGGFQETQYF
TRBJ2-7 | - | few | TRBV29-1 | TGCAGCGTGGATTTAGCGGCAGGGGGCGAGCAGTACTTC | CSVDLAAGGEQYF
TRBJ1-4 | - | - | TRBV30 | TGTGCCTGGCCCCCTAGAGCGGGCTGCGAAAAACTGTTTTTT | CAWPPRAGCEKLFF
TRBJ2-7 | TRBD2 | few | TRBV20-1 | TGCAGTGCTAGTCGAGCGGGGGGATACGAGCAGTACTTC | CSASRAGGYEQYF
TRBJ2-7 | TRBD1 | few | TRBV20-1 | TGCAGTGCTAACCGACAGGGCGCCTACGAGCAGTACTTC | CSANRQGAYEQYF
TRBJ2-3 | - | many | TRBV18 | TGTGCCAGCTCACCACCGCAGGGTTGGACAGATACGCAGTATTTT | CASSPPQGWTDTQYF
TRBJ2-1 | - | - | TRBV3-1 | TGTGCCAGCAGCAACACCCCGGGGTCGAGTAATGAGCAGTTCTTC | CASSNTPGSSNEQFF
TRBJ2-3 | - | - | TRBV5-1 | TGCGCCAGCAGCCGGGGGCCGGGAGTCGCTAGCGCAGATACGCAGTATTTT | CASSRGPGVASADTQYF
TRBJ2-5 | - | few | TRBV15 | TGTGCCACCAGCAGAGATCGACTAGTTCCCGAGACCCAGTACTTC | CATSRDRLVPETQYF
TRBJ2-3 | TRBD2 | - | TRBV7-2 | TGTGCCAGCAGCCCATTGATTAGCGGGGTCACAGATACGCAGTATTTT | CASSPLISGVTDTQYF
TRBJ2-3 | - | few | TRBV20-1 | TGCAGTGCTAGTAGCCTAGGGGCCCAATTCCCAGATACGCAGTATTTT | CSASSLGAQFPDTQYF
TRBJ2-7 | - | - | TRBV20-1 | TGCAGTGCTAGAGCCCGGGACCCGGGGACCTACGAGCAGTACTTC | CSARARDPGTYEQYF
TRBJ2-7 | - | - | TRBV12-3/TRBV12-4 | TGTGCCAGCAGTCGAGTAAGTGGGAGCGTTCCCTACGAGCAGTACTTC | CASSRVSGSVPYEQYF
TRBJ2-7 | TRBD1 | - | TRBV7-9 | TGTGCCAGCAGCCTGGGACAGGGGCCCCAAGATTGGTACTTC | CASSLGQGPQDWYF
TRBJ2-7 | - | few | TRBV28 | TGTGCCAGCAGTGACCGGACACCGACCTACGAGCAGTACTTC | CASSDRTPTYEQYF
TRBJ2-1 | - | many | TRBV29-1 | TGCAGCGTTGAAGAAGGCAGGAATGAGCAGTTCTTC | CSVEEGRNEQFF
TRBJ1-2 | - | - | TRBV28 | TGTGCCAGCAGTGGGTCGGGGAATGGCTACACCTTC | CASSGSGNGYTF
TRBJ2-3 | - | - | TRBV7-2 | TGTGCCAGCAGCCGCGGGGAGTTAGATACGCAGTATTTT | CASSRGELDTQYF
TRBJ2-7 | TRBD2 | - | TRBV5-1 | TGCGCCAGCAGCTTGGATGCTAGCGGGAGTTCTGGTGAGCAGTACTTC | CASSLDASGSSGEQYF
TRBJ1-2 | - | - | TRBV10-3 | TGTGCCATCGACAATGCAAACTATGGCTACACCTTC | CAIDNANYGYTF
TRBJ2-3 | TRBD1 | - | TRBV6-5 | TGTGCCAGCAGTTACTCACCCTACAGGGGGTCCACAGATACGCAGTATTTT | CASSYSPYRGSTDTQYF
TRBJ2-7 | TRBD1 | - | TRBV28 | TGTGCCAGCAGCAAGGGACAGGGGGTTTACGAGCAGTACTTC | CASSKGQGVYEQYF
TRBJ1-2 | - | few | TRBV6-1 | TGTGCCAGCAGTGAAGGGGGCAGTGCTAACTATGGCTACACCTTC | CASSEGGSANYGYTF
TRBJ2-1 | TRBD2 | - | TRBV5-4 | TGTGCCAGCAGTTCGGGGGGACTAGCGGACAATGAGCAGTTCTTC | CASSSGGLADNEQFF
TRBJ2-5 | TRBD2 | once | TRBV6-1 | TGTGCCAGCAGCGGGAACAGGGGGACTAGCGGCCGTTACAATGAGCAGTACTTC | CASSGNRGTSGRYNEQYF
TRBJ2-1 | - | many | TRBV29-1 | TGCAGCGTTTGGACGGATTACAATGAGCAGTTCTTC | CSVWTDYNEQFF
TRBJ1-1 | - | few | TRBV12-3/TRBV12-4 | TGTGCCAGCAGCTCGTGGCAGGGAAACACTGAAGCTTTCTTT | CASSSWQGNTEAFF
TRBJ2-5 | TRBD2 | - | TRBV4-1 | TGCGCCAGCAGCCAAGTAAGAGGGGGGACTAGCGGGAGTCGAGAGACCCAGTACTTC | CASSQVRGGTSGSRETQYF
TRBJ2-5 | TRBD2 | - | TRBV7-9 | TGTGCCAGCAGCTTTGCTAGCGGGAGCGAGACCCAGTACTTC | CASSFASGSETQYF
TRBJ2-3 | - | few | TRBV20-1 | TGCAGTGCTAGAGATGTGTATTTT | CSARDVYF
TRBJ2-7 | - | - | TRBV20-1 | TGCAGTGCTAGTGGGCACACCTACGAGCAGTACTTC | CSASGHTYEQYF
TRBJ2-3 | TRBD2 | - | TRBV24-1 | TGTGCCACCAGTGAGGAGGGACTAGCGGGAGCAGATACGCAGTATTTT | CATSEEGLAGADTQYF
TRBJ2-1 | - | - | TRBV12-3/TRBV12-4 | TGTGCCAGCAGTTTATCTACCTATGAGCAGTTCTTC | CASSLSTYEQFF
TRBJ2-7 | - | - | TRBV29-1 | TGCAGCGTGGCAGGGGGCGCAAAGCGGGAGAGCGGTTACGAGCAGTACTTC | CSVAGGAKRESGYEQYF
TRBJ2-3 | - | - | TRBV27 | TGTGCCAGCAGTCCATATAGCGGAGGGGGGAGAGATACGCAGTATTTT | CASSPYSGGGRDTQYF
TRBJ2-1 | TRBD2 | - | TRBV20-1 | TGCAGTGCTCCTCGCGTTGGACTAGCGGGGGAGTACAATGAGCAGTTCTTC | CSAPRVGLAGEYNEQFF